The 5 T cell receptor beta chains given below trace back to one sample, sequenced in a study of T cells after yellow fever vaccination. TCRdb passed the 5' RACE reads through MiXCR, listing each CDR3 protein once. This sample carries some 600,000 distinct CDR3 sequences, 17% of them seen once, and the ten largest clones take around 15%. The starting material was PBMCs, obtained 5 days after the first yellow fever vaccination. The receptors come from a man aged 18 to 30 who received the YFV17D yellow fever vaccine.

The rearrangement joins TRBV4-2 to TRBJ1-3; D is ambiguous. CDR3 length: 14 amino acids. The germline CDR1 and CDR2 sequences are LGHNA and YNFKEQ. The ends were cut back, 4 bases at V and 0 bases at J, with 7 bases in the middle. CDR3 nucleotides: TGTGCCAGCAGCCCGACACACTCTGGAAACACCATATATTTT. The encoded protein is CASSPTHSGNTIYF.

This clonotype was observed many times. This CDR3 is CASRRGGDTQYF. The CDR3 nucleotides are TGTGCCAGCAGACGAGGGGGAGATACGCAGTATTTT. V gene TRBV6-5 combines with J gene TRBJ2-3, with D perhaps matching TRBD1 (6 bases). Trimming removed 6 bases from V and 5 bases from J, with 9 bases in between. The V gene's germline CDR1 is MNHEY and CDR2 SVGAGI. This CDR3 has 12 amino acids.

This clonotype was seen once. The chain has TRBV27 and TRBJ2-7, with 9 bases lining up with TRBD1. CDR3 length: 16 residues. Looked up from germline, CDR1 is MNHEY and CDR2 is SMNVEV (reference sequence). V lost 1 base and J lost 1; bases outside the gene matches: 5. The CDR3 region has the DNA TGTGCCAGCAGTTTATGGCCGGACAGGGGTTCCTACGAGCAGTACTTC. Protein sequence: CASSLWPDRGSYEQYF.

The chain employs TRBV27 and TRBJ2-7; D tentatively fits TRBD1 or TRBD2 (6 bases each). Germline V gene lookup returns CDR1 MNHEY and CDR2 SMNVEV (reference sequence). CDR3 length: 15 amino acids. The germline V and J ends were trimmed by 7 bases and 2 bases, with 18 bases remaining between them. The CDR3 DNA is TGTGCCAGCACCTCTCAGTCGGGGGCCCCCTACGAGCAGTACTTC. Translating gives CASTSQSGAPYEQYF.

This clonotype was counted a few times. V gene TRBV5-6 combines with J gene TRBJ2-3, with D hard to call. Trimming removed 4 bases at V and 5 bases at J, with 20 bases between. CDR1 is SGHDT, CDR2 YYEEEE, per germline. The CDR3 runs 16 residues. The CDR3 region is CASSPKRVVLGDTQYF. CDR3 coding DNA: TGTGCCAGCAGCCCAAAAAGGGTGGTCTTGGGAGATACGCAGTATTTT.